The present entry profiles one TCR beta chain with its context. V was clipped by 6 bases and J by 1 base, with 13 bases between them. The germline V gene has CDR1 MNHEY and CDR2 SMNVEV (reference sequence). CDR3 length: 15 amino acids. This sample is drawn from a study of blood T cell repertoires in COVID-19. Across the study: The study drew acute and convalescent COVID-19 samples from the United States, Italy and Spain. Sources were T cells, B-cell-depleted T cells, or PBMCs; the material itself was cDNA or gDNA.

The authors' processing: Amplification of reference gene primers was used by the study to estimate nucleated cell counts. Generated by immunoSEQ multiplex PCR, the TCRdb table keeps only in-frame clones and is missing some. Clone size and V and J calls were adopted from that table, with D and trimming inferred from the DNA. The top ten hold 2% to 3% of the sample, which has over 200,000 clones, more than 90% seen once. Sequenced input: peripheral blood. The chain couples TRBV27 to TRBJ2-4, with TRBD2 as a possible D gene (6 bases). The source is a young adult with COVID-19, enrolled during active disease. CDR3 protein: CASSPWGVAKNIQYF. The DNA of the CDR3 is TGTGCCAGCAGCCCCTGGGGGGTGGCCAAAAACATTCAGTACTTC.